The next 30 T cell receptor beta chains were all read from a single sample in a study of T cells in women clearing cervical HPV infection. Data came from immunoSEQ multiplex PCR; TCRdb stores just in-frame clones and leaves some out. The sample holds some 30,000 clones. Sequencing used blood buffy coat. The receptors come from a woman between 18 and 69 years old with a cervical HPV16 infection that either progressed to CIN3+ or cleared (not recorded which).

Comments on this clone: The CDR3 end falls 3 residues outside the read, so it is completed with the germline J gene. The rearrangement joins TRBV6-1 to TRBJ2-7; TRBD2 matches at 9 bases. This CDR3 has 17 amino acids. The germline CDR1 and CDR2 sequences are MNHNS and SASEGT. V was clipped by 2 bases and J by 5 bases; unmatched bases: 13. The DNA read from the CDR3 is TGTGCCAGCAGTGAACCTAGCGGGAACCCCAAAGACGACGAG. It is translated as CASSEPSGNPKDDE. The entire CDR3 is CASSEPSGNPKDDEQYF.

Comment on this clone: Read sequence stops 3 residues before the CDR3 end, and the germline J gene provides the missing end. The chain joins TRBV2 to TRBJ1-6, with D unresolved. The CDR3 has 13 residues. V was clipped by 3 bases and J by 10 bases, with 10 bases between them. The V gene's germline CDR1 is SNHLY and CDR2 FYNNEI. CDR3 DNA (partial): TGTGCCAGCAGTGAGGGCGGGCGGTCACCC. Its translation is CASSEGGRSP. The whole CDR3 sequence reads CASSEGGRSPLHF.

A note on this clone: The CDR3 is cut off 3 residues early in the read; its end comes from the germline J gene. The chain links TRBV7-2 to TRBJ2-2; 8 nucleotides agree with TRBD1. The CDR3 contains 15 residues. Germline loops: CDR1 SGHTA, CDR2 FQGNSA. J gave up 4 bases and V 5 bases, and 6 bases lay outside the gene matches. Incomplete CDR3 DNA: TGTGCCAGCAGCCCATCCCAGGGGGCCACCGGGGAG. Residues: CASSPSQGATGE. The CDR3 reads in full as CASSPSQGATGELFF.

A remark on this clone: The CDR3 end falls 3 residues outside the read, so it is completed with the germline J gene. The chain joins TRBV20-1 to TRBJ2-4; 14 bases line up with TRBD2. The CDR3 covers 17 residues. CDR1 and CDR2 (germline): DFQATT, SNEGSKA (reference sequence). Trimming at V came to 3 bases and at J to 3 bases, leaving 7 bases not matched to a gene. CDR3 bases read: TGCAGTGCTAGTGGACTAGCGGGAGGAGGGGTCAAAAACATT. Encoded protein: CSASGLAGGGVKNI. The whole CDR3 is CSASGLAGGGVKNIQYF.

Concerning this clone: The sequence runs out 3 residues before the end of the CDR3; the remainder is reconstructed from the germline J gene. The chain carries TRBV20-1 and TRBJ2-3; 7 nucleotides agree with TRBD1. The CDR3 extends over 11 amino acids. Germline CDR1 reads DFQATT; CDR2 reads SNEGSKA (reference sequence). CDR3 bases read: TGCAGTGCTACAGGGGGTCGGACG. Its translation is CSATGGRT. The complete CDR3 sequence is CSATGGRTQYF.

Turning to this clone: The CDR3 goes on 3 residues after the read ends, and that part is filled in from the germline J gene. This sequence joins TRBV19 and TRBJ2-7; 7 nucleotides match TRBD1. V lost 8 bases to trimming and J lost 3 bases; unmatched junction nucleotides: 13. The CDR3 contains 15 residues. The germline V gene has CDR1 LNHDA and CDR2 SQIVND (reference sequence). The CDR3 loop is CASSDPTGILYEQYF. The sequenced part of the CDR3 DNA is TGTGCCAGTTCTGATCCGACAGGGATCCTCTACGAG.

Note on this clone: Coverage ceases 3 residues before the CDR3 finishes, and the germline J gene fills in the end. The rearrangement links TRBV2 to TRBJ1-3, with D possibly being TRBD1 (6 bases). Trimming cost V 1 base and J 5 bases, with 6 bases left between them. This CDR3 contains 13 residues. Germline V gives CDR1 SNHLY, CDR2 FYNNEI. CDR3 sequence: CASSEGGRNTIYF. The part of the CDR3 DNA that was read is TGTGCCAGCAGTGAAGGGGGGCGAAACACC.

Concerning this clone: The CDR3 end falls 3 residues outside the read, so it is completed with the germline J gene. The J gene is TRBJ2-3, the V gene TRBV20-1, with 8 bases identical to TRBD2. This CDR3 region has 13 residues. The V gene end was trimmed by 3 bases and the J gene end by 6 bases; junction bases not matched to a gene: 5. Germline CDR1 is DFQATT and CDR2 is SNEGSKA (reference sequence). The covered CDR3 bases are TGCAGTGCTAGTCCGGGAGGGGGTGATACG. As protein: CSASPGGGDT. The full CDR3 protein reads CSASPGGGDTQYF.

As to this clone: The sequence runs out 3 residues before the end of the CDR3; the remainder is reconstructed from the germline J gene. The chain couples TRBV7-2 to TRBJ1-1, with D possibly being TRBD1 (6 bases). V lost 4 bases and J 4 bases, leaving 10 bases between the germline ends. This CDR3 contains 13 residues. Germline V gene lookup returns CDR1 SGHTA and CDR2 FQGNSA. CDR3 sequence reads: CASSSGVVTEAFF. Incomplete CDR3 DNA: TGTGCCAGCAGCTCAGGGGTCGTCACTGAA.

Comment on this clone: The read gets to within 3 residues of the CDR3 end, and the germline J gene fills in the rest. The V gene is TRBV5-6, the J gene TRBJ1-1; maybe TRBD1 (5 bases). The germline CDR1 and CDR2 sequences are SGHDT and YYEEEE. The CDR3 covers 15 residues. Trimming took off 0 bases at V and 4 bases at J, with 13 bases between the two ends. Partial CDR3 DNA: TGTGCCAGCAGCTTGGGGTCAGGGCGGGGCACTGAA. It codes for CASSLGSGRGTE. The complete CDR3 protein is CASSLGSGRGTEAFF.

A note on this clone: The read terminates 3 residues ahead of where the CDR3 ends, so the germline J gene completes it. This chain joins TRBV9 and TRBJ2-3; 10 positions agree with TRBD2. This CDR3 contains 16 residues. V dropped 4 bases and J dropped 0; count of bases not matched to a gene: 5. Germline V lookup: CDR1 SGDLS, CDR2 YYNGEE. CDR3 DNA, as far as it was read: TGTGCCAGCAGCCCCACTAGCGGGGTCAGCACAGATACG. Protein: CASSPTSGVSTDT. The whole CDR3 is CASSPTSGVSTDTQYF.

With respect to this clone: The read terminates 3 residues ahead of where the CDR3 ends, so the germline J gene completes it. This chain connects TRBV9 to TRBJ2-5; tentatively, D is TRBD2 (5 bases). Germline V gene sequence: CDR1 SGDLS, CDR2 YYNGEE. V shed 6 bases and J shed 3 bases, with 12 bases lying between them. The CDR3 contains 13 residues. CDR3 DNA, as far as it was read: TGTGCCAGCATACCGGTGCGGGAAGAGACC. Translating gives CASIPVREET. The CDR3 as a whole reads CASIPVREETQYF.

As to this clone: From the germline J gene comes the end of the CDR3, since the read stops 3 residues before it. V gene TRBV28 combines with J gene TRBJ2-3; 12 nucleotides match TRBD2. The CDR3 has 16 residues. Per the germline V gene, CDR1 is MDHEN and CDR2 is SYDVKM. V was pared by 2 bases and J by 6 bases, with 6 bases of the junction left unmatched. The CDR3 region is CASSLRLAGDLDTQYF. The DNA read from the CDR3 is TGTGCCAGCAGTTTAAGACTAGCGGGAGATTTGGATACG.

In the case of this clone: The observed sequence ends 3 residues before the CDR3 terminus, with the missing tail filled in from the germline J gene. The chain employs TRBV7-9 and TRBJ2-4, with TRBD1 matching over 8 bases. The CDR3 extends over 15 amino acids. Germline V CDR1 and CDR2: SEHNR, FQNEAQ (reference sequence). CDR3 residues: CASSPTEDAGTGQYF. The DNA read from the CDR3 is TGTGCCAGCAGCCCGACCGAAGACGCCGGGACAGGT.

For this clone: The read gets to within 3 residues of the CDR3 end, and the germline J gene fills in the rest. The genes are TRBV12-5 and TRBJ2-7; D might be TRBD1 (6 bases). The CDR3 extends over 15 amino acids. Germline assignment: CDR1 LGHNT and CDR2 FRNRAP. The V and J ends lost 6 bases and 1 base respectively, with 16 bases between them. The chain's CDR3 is CASGPRAGVSYEQYF. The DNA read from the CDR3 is TGTGCTAGTGGACCGAGGGCAGGGGTTTCCTACGAG.

The CDR3 here is CASSMVRGSSYEQYF. The DNA read from the CDR3 is TGTGCCAGTAGTATGGTGAGGGGGAGCTCCTACGAG. The chain uses TRBV19 and TRBJ2-7; maybe TRBD1 (6 bases). Read data end 3 residues before the CDR3 end; the end is taken from the germline J gene. The CDR3 covers 15 residues. Germline CDR1 LNHDA, CDR2 SQIVND (reference sequence). The ends were cut back, 3 bases at V and 0 bases at J, with 12 bases in the middle. The variable domain in full, with the rest retrieved from reference TRBV19 and TRBJ2-7, is DGGITQSPKYLFRKEGQNVTLSCEQNLNHDAMYWYRQDPGQGLRLIYYSQIVNDFQKGDIAEGYSVSREKKESFPLTVTSAQKNPTAFYLCASSMVRGSSYEQYFGPGTRLTVT.

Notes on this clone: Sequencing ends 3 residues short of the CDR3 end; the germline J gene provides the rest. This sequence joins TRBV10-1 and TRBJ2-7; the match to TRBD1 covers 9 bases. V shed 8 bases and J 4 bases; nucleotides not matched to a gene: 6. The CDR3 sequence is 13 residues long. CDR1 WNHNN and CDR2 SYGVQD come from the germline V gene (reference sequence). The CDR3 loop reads CASARDRDYEQYF. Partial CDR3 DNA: TGCGCCAGCGCTCGGGACAGGGATTACGAG.

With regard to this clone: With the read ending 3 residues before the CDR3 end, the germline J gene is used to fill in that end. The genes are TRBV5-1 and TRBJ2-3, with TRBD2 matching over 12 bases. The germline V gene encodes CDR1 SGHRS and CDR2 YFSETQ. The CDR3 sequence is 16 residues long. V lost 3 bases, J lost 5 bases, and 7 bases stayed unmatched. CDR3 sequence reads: CASSSRTSGIVDTQYF. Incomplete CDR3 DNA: TGCGCCAGCAGCTCCCGGACTAGCGGGATTGTAGATACG.

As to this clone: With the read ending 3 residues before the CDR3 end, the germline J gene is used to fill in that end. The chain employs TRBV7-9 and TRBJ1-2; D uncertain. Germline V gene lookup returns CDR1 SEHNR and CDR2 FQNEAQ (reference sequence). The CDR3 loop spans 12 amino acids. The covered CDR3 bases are TGTGCCAGCAGCGATGGAAGTGGCGGG. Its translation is CASSDGSGG. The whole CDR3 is CASSDGSGGYTF.

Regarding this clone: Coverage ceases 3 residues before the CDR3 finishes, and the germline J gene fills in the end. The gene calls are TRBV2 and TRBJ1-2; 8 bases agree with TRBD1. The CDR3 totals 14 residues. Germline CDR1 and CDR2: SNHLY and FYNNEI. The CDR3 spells CASRETGDSYDYTF. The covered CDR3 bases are TGTGCCAGCAGAGAGACAGGGGACTCCTACGAC.

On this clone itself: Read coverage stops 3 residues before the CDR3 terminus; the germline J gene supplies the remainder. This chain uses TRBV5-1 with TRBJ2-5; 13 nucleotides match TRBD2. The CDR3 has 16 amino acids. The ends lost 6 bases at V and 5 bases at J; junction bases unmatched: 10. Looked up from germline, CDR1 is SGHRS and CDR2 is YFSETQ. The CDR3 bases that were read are TGCGCCAGCACCCTCGGACTAGCGGGAGTCGGGGAGACC. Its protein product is CASTLGLAGVGET. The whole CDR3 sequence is CASTLGLAGVGETQYF.

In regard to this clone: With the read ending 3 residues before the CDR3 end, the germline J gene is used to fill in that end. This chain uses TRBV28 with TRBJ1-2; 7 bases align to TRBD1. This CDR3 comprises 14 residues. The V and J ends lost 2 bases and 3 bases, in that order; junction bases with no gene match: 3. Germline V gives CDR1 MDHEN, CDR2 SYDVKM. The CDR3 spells CASSLEGAYYGYTF. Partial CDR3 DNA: TGTGCCAGCAGTTTAGAGGGGGCGTACTATGGC.

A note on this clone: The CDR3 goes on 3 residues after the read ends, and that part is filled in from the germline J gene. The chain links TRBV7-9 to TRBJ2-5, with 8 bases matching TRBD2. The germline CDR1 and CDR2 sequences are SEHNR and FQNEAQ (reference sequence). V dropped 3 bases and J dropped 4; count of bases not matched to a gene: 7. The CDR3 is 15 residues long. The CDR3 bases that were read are TGTGCCAGCAGCTTGAGAGGGCTAGCGGGAGAGACC. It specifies CASSLRGLAGET. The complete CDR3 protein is CASSLRGLAGETQYF.

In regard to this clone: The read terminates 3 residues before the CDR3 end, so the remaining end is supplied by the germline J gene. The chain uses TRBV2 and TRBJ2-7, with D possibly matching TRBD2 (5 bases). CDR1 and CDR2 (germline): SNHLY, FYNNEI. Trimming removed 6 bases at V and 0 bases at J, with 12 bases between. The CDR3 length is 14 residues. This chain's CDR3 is CASRLAPSSYEQYF. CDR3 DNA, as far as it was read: TGTGCCAGCAGATTAGCGCCAAGCTCCTACGAG.

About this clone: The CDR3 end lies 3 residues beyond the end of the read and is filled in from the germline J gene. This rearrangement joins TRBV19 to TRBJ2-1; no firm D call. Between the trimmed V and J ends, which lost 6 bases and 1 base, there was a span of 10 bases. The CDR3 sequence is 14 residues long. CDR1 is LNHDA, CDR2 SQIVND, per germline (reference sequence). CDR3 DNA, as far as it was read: TGTGCCAGTAGGACACCAGGATCCTACAATGAG. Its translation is CASRTPGSYNE. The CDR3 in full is CASRTPGSYNEQFF.

The CDR3 is CSVRGGVTGELFF. CDR3 DNA (partial): TGCAGCGTGAGGGGGGGGGTGACCGGGGAG. V is TRBV29-1 and J is TRBJ2-2; a weak D match, TRBD2 (7 bases). The read ends 3 residues before the CDR3 terminus; that terminus is restored from the germline J gene. Trimming removed 6 bases from V and 5 bases from J, with 13 bases in between. This CDR3 has 13 residues. In germline, CDR1 is SQVTM, CDR2 ANQGSEA.

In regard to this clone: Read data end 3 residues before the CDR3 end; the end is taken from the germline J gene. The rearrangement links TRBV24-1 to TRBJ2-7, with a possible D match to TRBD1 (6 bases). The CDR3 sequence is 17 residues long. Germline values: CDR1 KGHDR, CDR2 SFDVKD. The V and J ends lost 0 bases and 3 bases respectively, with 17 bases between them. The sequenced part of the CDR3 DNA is TGTGCCACCAGTGATTTGCGACAGGAGCCCCCCTTCTACGAG. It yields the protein CATSDLRQEPPFYE. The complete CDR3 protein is CATSDLRQEPPFYEQYF.

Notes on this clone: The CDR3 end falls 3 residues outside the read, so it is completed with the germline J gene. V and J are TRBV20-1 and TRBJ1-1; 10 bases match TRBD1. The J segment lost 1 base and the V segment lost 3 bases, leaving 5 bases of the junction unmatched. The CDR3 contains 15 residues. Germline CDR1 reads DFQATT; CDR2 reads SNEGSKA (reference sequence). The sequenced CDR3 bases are TGCAGTGCTAGGGGGACAGGGGCCACGAACACTGAA. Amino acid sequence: CSARGTGATNTE. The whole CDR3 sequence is CSARGTGATNTEAFF.

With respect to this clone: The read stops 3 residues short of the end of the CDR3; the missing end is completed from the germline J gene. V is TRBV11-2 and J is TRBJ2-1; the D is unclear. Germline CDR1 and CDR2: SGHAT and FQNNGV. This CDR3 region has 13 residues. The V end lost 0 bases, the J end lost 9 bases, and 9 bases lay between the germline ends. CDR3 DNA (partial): TGTGCCAGCAGCTTAGATCGAGCCGGTGAG. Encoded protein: CASSLDRAGE. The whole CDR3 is CASSLDRAGEQFF.

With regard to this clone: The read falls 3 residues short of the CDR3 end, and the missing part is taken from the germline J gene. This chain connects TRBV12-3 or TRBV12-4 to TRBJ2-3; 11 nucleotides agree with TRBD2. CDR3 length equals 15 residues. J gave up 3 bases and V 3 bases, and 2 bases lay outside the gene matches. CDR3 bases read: TGTGCCAGCAGTTTCTCTAGCGGGGGGACAGATACG. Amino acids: CASSFSSGGTDT. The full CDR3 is CASSFSSGGTDTQYF.